These T cell receptor beta chains were read from a single sample in a study of blood T cell repertoires in COVID-19. Repertoires were generated with immunoSEQ multiplex PCR, while TCRdb's copy carries only in-frame clones and drops some. The table has roughly 100,000 clones, more than 75% seen once; the top ten hold about 3%. The sample was peripheral blood. These receptors came from a man aged 45 to 65 with active or convalescent COVID-19. Each CDR3 is given with its conserved first and last residue. D genes are given only for firm matches. Expanded clones are given a class, and other clones once, few, many or no size at all.

cdr3_nt: TGTGCCATCATGCAGGGGTCTTCCAATGAGCAGTTCTTC
cdr3_aa: CAIMQGSSNEQFF
clone_size: few
v_call: TRBV10-3
d_call: .
j_call: TRBJ2-1

cdr3_nt: TGTGCCAGTAGTATCCAATACACCCACACTGAAGCTTTCTTT
cdr3_aa: CASSIQYTHTEAFF
clone_size: .
v_call: TRBV19
d_call: .
j_call: TRBJ1-1

cdr3_nt: TGTGCCAGCAGCTTGGGTACGGGAGGGGAGACCCAGTACTTC
cdr3_aa: CASSLGTGGETQYF
clone_size: .
v_call: TRBV5-5
d_call: TRBD2
j_call: TRBJ2-5

cdr3_nt: TGTGCCAGCTCACCGACAGACTCTGGAAACACCATATATTTT
cdr3_aa: CASSPTDSGNTIYF
clone_size: .
v_call: TRBV18
d_call: .
j_call: TRBJ1-3

cdr3_nt: TGTGCCAGCAGTTTAGCAGGGACAGGTGGAAACACCATATATTTT
cdr3_aa: CASSLAGTGGNTIYF
clone_size: .
v_call: TRBV27
d_call: TRBD1
j_call: TRBJ1-3

cdr3_nt: TGTGCCAGCAGCCCTTCGGTCAGGGGGCTAAGTGGAATGGACAATGAGCAGTTCTTC
cdr3_aa: CASSPSVRGLSGMDNEQFF
clone_size: .
v_call: TRBV5-8
d_call: TRBD1
j_call: TRBJ2-1

cdr3_nt: TGTGCCAGCAGCTTGGTCCAGGACGTGGACAGAGAGACCCAGTACTTC
cdr3_aa: CASSLVQDVDRETQYF
clone_size: .
v_call: TRBV5-6
d_call: .
j_call: TRBJ2-5

cdr3_nt: TGTGCCAGCAGTGAAGGAGGAGGGGTCGCGAACACCGGGGAGCTGTTTTTT
cdr3_aa: CASSEGGGVANTGELFF
clone_size: .
v_call: TRBV2
d_call: .
j_call: TRBJ2-2

cdr3_nt: TGTGCCAGCAGCACGGGACAGGGGGCCTATGAGCAGTTCTTC
cdr3_aa: CASSTGQGAYEQFF
clone_size: .
v_call: TRBV25-1
d_call: TRBD1
j_call: TRBJ2-1

cdr3_nt: TGTGCCAGCAGCCCCAGACTAGCGGGGAGCTACGAGCAGTACTTC
cdr3_aa: CASSPRLAGSYEQYF
clone_size: .
v_call: TRBV3-1/TRBV3-2
d_call: TRBD2
j_call: TRBJ2-7

cdr3_nt: TGCGCCACCGGGGGGAGAGGCGGGGAGCTGTTTTTT
cdr3_aa: CATGGRGGELFF
clone_size: .
v_call: TRBV5-1
d_call: TRBD2
j_call: TRBJ2-2

cdr3_nt: TGCAGCGTTGAACCACATTACCAAGAGACCCAGTACTTC
cdr3_aa: CSVEPHYQETQYF
clone_size: .
v_call: TRBV29-1
d_call: .
j_call: TRBJ2-5

cdr3_nt: TGCGCCAGCAGTGACCCCACTAGCGGGGCCGCAGATACGCAGTATTTT
cdr3_aa: CASSDPTSGAADTQYF
clone_size: .
v_call: TRBV10-1
d_call: TRBD2
j_call: TRBJ2-3

cdr3_nt: TGTGCCAGCAGCTTCATCCTAGCGGGGAAAGAGACCCAGTACTTC
cdr3_aa: CASSFILAGKETQYF
clone_size: .
v_call: TRBV5-6
d_call: TRBD2
j_call: TRBJ2-5

cdr3_nt: TGTGCCAGCGGATCCGGGTGGGGAGGGGACTATGGCTACACCTTC
cdr3_aa: CASGSGWGGDYGYTF
clone_size: .
v_call: TRBV6-5
d_call: .
j_call: TRBJ1-2

cdr3_nt: TGTGCCAGCAGTTTATGGGACAGGGCCGCCTACAATGAGCAGTTCTTC
cdr3_aa: CASSLWDRAAYNEQFF
clone_size: once
v_call: TRBV28
d_call: TRBD1
j_call: TRBJ2-1

cdr3_nt: TGTGCCAGCAGCTTGGGGGGACAGGGACCCTCACCCCTCCACTTT
cdr3_aa: CASSLGGQGPSPLHF
clone_size: .
v_call: TRBV5-4
d_call: TRBD1
j_call: TRBJ1-6

cdr3_nt: TGTGCCAGCACTCCGGGAGCGGGGGGCCACAATGAGCAGTTCTTC
cdr3_aa: CASTPGAGGHNEQFF
clone_size: .
v_call: TRBV6-5
d_call: TRBD2
j_call: TRBJ2-1

cdr3_nt: TGTGCCAGCAGCGAGGACAGGGAGGACTATGGCTACACCTTC
cdr3_aa: CASSEDREDYGYTF
clone_size: .
v_call: TRBV7-2
d_call: TRBD1
j_call: TRBJ1-2

cdr3_nt: TGTGCCAGCAGTTACTCGACCGGGACAGGACGGGGACAGCCCCAGCATTTT
cdr3_aa: CASSYSTGTGRGQPQHF
clone_size: .
v_call: TRBV6-2/TRBV6-3
d_call: TRBD1
j_call: TRBJ1-5

cdr3_nt: TGTGCCAGCTCACCTGACAGGGGGCGAGGCTATGGCTACACCTTC
cdr3_aa: CASSPDRGRGYGYTF
clone_size: .
v_call: TRBV18
d_call: TRBD1
j_call: TRBJ1-2

cdr3_nt: TGTGCCATCAATAACAGGGATTCGGGGGCCAACGTCCTGACTTTC
cdr3_aa: CAINNRDSGANVLTF
clone_size: .
v_call: TRBV10-3
d_call: .
j_call: TRBJ2-6

cdr3_nt: TGTGCCACCAGTGACTTACAGGGGACGCAAGAGACCCAGTACTTC
cdr3_aa: CATSDLQGTQETQYF
clone_size: .
v_call: TRBV24-1
d_call: TRBD1
j_call: TRBJ2-5

cdr3_nt: TGCGCCAGCCCCGAGGTGGCGAGCCAAGAGACCCAGTACTTC
cdr3_aa: CASPEVASQETQYF
clone_size: few
v_call: TRBV10-1
d_call: .
j_call: TRBJ2-5

cdr3_nt: TGCGCCAGCAGTTCCAATAGCAATCAGCCCCAGCATTTT
cdr3_aa: CASSSNSNQPQHF
clone_size: few
v_call: TRBV10-1
d_call: .
j_call: TRBJ1-5

cdr3_nt: TGTGCCAGCACCCAGCCGGGAGGGGGAAACACCATATATTTT
cdr3_aa: CASTQPGGGNTIYF
clone_size: .
v_call: TRBV28
d_call: .
j_call: TRBJ1-3

cdr3_nt: TGCGCCAGCAGCCTAGGACACTCCGATGGGGAGCTGTTTTTT
cdr3_aa: CASSLGHSDGELFF
clone_size: .
v_call: TRBV5-1
d_call: .
j_call: TRBJ2-2

cdr3_nt: TGTGCCAGCAGCGGGACAGGGTCCGGGGAGCTGTTTTTT
cdr3_aa: CASSGTGSGELFF
clone_size: .
v_call: TRBV28
d_call: TRBD1
j_call: TRBJ2-2

cdr3_nt: TGTGCCAGCAGCTTGCAGGAGGATTCACCCCTCCACTTT
cdr3_aa: CASSLQEDSPLHF
clone_size: .
v_call: TRBV5-4
d_call: .
j_call: TRBJ1-6

cdr3_nt: TGTGCCAGCAGCGTAGCGGGGGGCACAACTAATGAAAAACTGTTTTTT
cdr3_aa: CASSVAGGTTNEKLFF
clone_size: .
v_call: TRBV9
d_call: .
j_call: TRBJ1-4

cdr3_nt: TGTGCCAGCAGTGAACTCCCAGCTAACTATGGCTACACCTTC
cdr3_aa: CASSELPANYGYTF
clone_size: .
v_call: TRBV6-1
d_call: .
j_call: TRBJ1-2

cdr3_nt: TGTGCCAGCAGCATGGGGCCTGGCTACACCTTC
cdr3_aa: CASSMGPGYTF
clone_size: .
v_call: TRBV12-3/TRBV12-4
d_call: .
j_call: TRBJ1-2

cdr3_nt: TGCGCCAGCAGCCCAAACAGACAGGGGGAATCGAACACCGGGGAGCTGTTTTTT
cdr3_aa: CASSPNRQGESNTGELFF
clone_size: .
v_call: TRBV4-3
d_call: TRBD1
j_call: TRBJ2-2

cdr3_nt: TGTGCCAGCACCTCGGGACAGGGAAATTCACCCCTCCACTTT
cdr3_aa: CASTSGQGNSPLHF
clone_size: .
v_call: TRBV3-1/TRBV3-2
d_call: TRBD1
j_call: TRBJ1-6

cdr3_nt: TGTGCCAGCAGCCAAGCGACAGGGACGCAGTTCTTC
cdr3_aa: CASSQATGTQFF
clone_size: once
v_call: TRBV3-1/TRBV3-2
d_call: TRBD1
j_call: TRBJ2-1

cdr3_nt: TGTGCCAGCAGACCCACAGGGATCTCACCCCTCCACTTT
cdr3_aa: CASRPTGISPLHF
clone_size: .
v_call: TRBV6-5
d_call: .
j_call: TRBJ1-6

cdr3_nt: TGTGCCAGCAGTTCCGTTCGGGGGTGGCAAGAGACCCAGTACTTC
cdr3_aa: CASSSVRGWQETQYF
clone_size: .
v_call: TRBV7-2
d_call: .
j_call: TRBJ2-5

cdr3_nt: TGTGCCAGCAGCTGGGGATTAGGGGTCCACAATCAGCCCCAGCATTTT
cdr3_aa: CASSWGLGVHNQPQHF
clone_size: .
v_call: TRBV5-6
d_call: .
j_call: TRBJ1-5